This T cell receptor (beta chain) was recovered during a study of cytomegalovirus exposure and HLA in healthy donors. About the study: About 80 million unique TCRs from HLA-typed donors were held in an early data release. Findings and caveats of the study: Indistinguishable V segments, including TRBV6-2 and TRBV6-3, were excluded. Links to common viral pathogens appeared, in a later analysis, for several of the most significant clusters.

V was clipped by 4 bases and J by 3 bases; unmatched bases: 6. Germline values: CDR1 SNHLY, CDR2 FYNNEI. The CDR3 spans 16 residues. Points on this clone: What it binds is unknown.

Everyone who donated was a healthy bone marrow donor. PCR primers comprised 60 Vbeta and 13 Jbeta primers. The repertoire was sequenced with immunoSEQ multiplex PCR; TCRdb's copy has only in-frame clones and lacks some. The table lists 150,000 to 200,000 clones, less than 75% of them singletons. This chain uses TRBV2 with TRBJ1-3, with 10 bases matching TRBD1. The origin of this receptor is a girl aged 10 to 17 in good health and CMV-seronegative. The sequenced sample consisted of PBMCs. As DNA, the CDR3 is TGTGCCAGCAGTGGATCGACAGGGGGCCTTGGAAACACCATATATTTT. As protein: CASSGSTGGLGNTIYF.